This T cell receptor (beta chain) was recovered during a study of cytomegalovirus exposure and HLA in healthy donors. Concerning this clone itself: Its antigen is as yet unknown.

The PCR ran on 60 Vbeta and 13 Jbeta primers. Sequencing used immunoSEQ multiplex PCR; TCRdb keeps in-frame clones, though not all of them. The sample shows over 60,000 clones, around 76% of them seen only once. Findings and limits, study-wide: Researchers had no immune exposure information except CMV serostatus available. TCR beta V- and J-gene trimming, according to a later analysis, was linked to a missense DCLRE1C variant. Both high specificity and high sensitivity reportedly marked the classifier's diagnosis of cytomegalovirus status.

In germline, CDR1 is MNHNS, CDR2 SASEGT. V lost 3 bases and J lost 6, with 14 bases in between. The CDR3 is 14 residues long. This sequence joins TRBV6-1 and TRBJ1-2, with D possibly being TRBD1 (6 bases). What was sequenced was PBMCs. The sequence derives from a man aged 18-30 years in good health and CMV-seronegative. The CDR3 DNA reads TGTGCCAGCAGTGAGACTTTCAGGGGCCATGGCTACACCTTC. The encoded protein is CASSETFRGHGYTF.